These 17 T cell receptor beta chains originate from one sample sequenced in a study of T cell repertoires in cytomegalovirus infection. TCRdb reprocessed the reads via MiXCR and lists one record per CDR3 protein. The table shows roughly 280,000 distinct CDR3 sequences, with approximately 10% occurring only once. Sequencing input: PBMCs. The receptors here all came from a human donor in good health (CMV status not recorded). Some clones in this sample may be carry-over from other donors' samples.

This clonotype occurred a few times. V gene TRBV6-1 combines with J gene TRBJ1-6; D might be TRBD1 (6 bases). CDR3 length: 14 residues. The germline CDR1 and CDR2 sequences are MNHNS and SASEGT. V was shortened by 11 bases and J by 0 bases, with 11 bases between the two germline ends. The CDR3, as DNA: TGTGCCTTTGGACAGAACTCCTATAATTCACCCCTCCACTTT. It codes for CAFGQNSYNSPLHF.

This clonotype was recorded at least ten times. The chain recombines TRBV6-2 or TRBV6-3 with TRBJ2-1; 7 nucleotides match TRBD2. Germline-derived CDR1 and CDR2 are MNHEY and SVGEGT. CDR3 size: 15 residues. V was clipped by 8 bases and J by 4 bases; unmatched bases: 11. The CDR3 nucleotides are TGTGCCAGCTCGGGGGGATGGAATGGATACAATGAGCAGTTCTTC. The encoded protein is CASSGGWNGYNEQFF.

This clonotype has a count of ten or more. The CDR3 DNA is TGCAGTGCTAGGGTTACTACAGGGGCCAACTATGGCTACACCTTC. This sequence encodes CSARVTTGANYGYTF. The J gene is TRBJ1-2, the V gene TRBV20-1; 7 bases agree with TRBD1. Per the germline V gene, CDR1 is DFQATT and CDR2 is SNEGSKA (reference sequence). Trimming removed 3 bases from V and 2 bases from J; junction bases left unmatched: 9. The CDR3 loop spans 15 amino acids.

This clonotype was seen at least ten times. This chain connects TRBV12-3 or TRBV12-4 to TRBJ1-1; D call uncertain. V lost 3 bases and J 1 base, leaving 9 bases between the germline ends. This CDR3 has 14 amino acids. In DNA, the CDR3 is TGTGCCAGCAGTTTGCGACGGTCGAACACTGAAGCTTTCTTT. Protein product: CASSLRRSNTEAFF.

This clonotype was counted ten times or more. The chain links TRBV28 to TRBJ2-1; tentatively, D is TRBD2 (7 bases). Per germline, CDR1 MDHEN and CDR2 SYDVKM. V was pared by 8 bases and J by 3 bases, with 14 bases between. The CDR3 covers 14 residues. The CDR3 protein is CASGRGGNYNEQFF. The CDR3 DNA reads TGTGCCAGCGGTAGGGGGGGTAACTACAATGAGCAGTTCTTC.

This clonotype was detected a few times. The V call is TRBV4-2, the J call TRBJ1-1, with D possibly TRBD1 on 6 matching bases. Looked up from germline, CDR1 is LGHNA and CDR2 is YNFKEQ. Trimming left V 2 bases short and J 2 bases short, with 21 bases between. CDR3 length: 18 residues. CDR3 DNA: TGTGCCAGCAGCCAAAGGTTTGGGGGGCGAGCAGGAAACACTGAAGCTTTCTTT. This translates into CASSQRFGGRAGNTEAFF.

This clonotype was picked up many times. A read error may account for a junction end that differs from germline. This rearrangement joins TRBV7-2 to TRBJ1-3; TRBD1 is a possible D gene (5 bases). The CDR3 is made up of 13 amino acids. The germline V gene encodes CDR1 SGHTA and CDR2 FQGNSA. The CDR3, as DNA: TGTGCCAGCAGCCTCGGGACTGGGAACACCATATATTTT. Protein product: CASSLGTGNTIYF.

The V gene is TRBV23-1, the J gene TRBJ1-6, with 12 bases that match TRBD1. TRBV23-1 is reported as an ORF; its role is uncertain. The CDR3 spans 16 residues. The V gene end was trimmed by 0 bases and the J gene end by 9 bases; junction bases not matched to a gene: 3. CDR3 bases: TGCGCCAGCAGTCAATCGGGGGACAGGGGGCTTTCACCCCTCCACTTT. It codes for CASSQSGDRGLSPLHF.

This clonotype was picked up one time. A much larger clonotype is one base distant, so this may be a read error. The chain uses TRBV12-3 or TRBV12-4 and TRBJ2-7, with 8 bases identical to TRBD2. The CDR3 consists of 15 residues. V lost 8 bases and J lost 7; bases outside the gene matches: 16. CDR3 loop: CASCPREGVSLEQYF. CDR3 sequence (DNA): TGTGCCAGCTGTCCTCGGGAGGGGGTTTCGTTGGAGCAGTACTTC.

This clonotype occurred a few times. J is TRBJ1-2 and V is TRBV2; the match to TRBD1 covers 9 bases. The germline V gene encodes CDR1 SNHLY and CDR2 FYNNEI. The CDR3 has 13 amino acids. V lost 6 bases to trimming and J lost 12 bases; unmatched junction nucleotides: 11. The CDR3 coding sequence is TGTGCCAGCAGCCGAAAAACAGGGGGCGTCGACACCTTC. It yields the protein CASSRKTGGVDTF.

The chain recombines TRBV12-5 with TRBJ2-3; TRBD1 matches at 7 bases. The V and J ends lost 7 bases and 0 bases, in that order; junction bases with no gene match: 13. This CDR3 contains 17 residues. Germline V gene data show CDR1 as LGHNT and CDR2 as FRNRAP. The CDR3 spells CASDIITGVPSTDTQYF. Here the CDR3 DNA reads TGTGCTAGTGACATTATTACAGGGGTCCCTAGCACAGATACGCAGTATTTT.

This clonotype was recorded at least ten times. The V call is TRBV6-2 or TRBV6-3, the J call TRBJ1-2, with D possibly TRBD1 on 5 matching bases. V lost 7 bases, J lost 8 bases, and 14 bases lay in between. The CDR3 is 12 residues long. Germline assignment: CDR1 MNHEY and CDR2 SVGEGT. The CDR3 DNA reads TGTGCCAGCACCCTGGGGCCGAAGGGCTACACCTTC. This codes for CASTLGPKGYTF.

This clonotype was seen repeatedly, ten times or more. The V call is TRBV5-4, the J call TRBJ2-2; a possible D gene is TRBD1 (7 bases). Germline CDR1 reads SGHNT; CDR2 reads YYREEE (reference sequence). Deletions cut 0 bases from V and 6 bases from J, with 12 bases between. The CDR3 is 15 amino acids. The CDR3 DNA sequence: TGTGCCAGCAGCTTGGACAGGGGAGGATCCGGGGAGCTGTTTTTT. Translated, it gives CASSLDRGGSGELFF. The variable domain in full, with the rest retrieved from reference TRBV5-4 and TRBJ2-2, is ETGVTQSPTHLIKTRGQQVTLRCSSQSGHNTVSWYQQALGQGPQFIFQYYREEENGRGNFPPRFSGLQFPNYSSELNVNALELDDSALYLCASSLDRGGSGELFFGEGSRLTVL.

Many counts were recorded for this clonotype. This chain joins TRBV7-2 and TRBJ2-7, with a possible D match to TRBD1 (6 bases). Germline CDR1 and CDR2: SGHTA and FQGNSA. The V end lost 5 bases, the J end lost 4 bases, and 21 bases lay between the germline ends. This CDR3 is 16 amino acids long. CDR3 coding DNA: TGTGCCAGCAGCCCCCCGTCCGGGACATCACCGTACGAGCAGTACTTC. Translated: CASSPPSGTSPYEQYF. The full variable domain, rest sourced from reference TRBV7-2 and TRBJ2-7, is GAGVSQSPSNKVTEKGKDVELRCDPISGHTALYWYRQSLGQGLEFLIYFQGNSAPDKSGLPSDRFSAERTGGSVSTLTIQRTQQEDSAVYLCASSPPSGTSPYEQYFGPGTRLTVT.

The chain is built from TRBV27 and TRBJ1-5; D unresolved. Germline V CDR1 and CDR2: MNHEY, SMNVEV (reference sequence). This CDR3 spans 14 amino acids. Between the trimmed V and J ends, which lost 6 bases and 5 bases, there was a span of 14 bases. This CDR3 is CASSPGNPDQPQHF. In DNA form, the CDR3 reads TGTGCCAGCAGCCCCGGGAACCCGGATCAGCCCCAGCATTTT.

This clonotype was seen at least ten times. This chain connects TRBV15 to TRBJ2-7; TRBD1 aligns across 8 bases. The trim removed 6 bases at V and 1 base at J, leaving 8 bases unmatched. This CDR3 contains 15 residues. CDR1 is LNHNV and CDR2 is YYDKDF in the germline V gene (reference sequence). The CDR3 nucleotides are TGTGCCACCAGTACCGGGACAGGCCTTTCCTACGAGCAGTACTTC. Translated, it gives CATSTGTGLSYEQYF.

This clonotype was seen many times. V usage is TRBV18 and J usage is TRBJ1-5; D is uncertain. V lost 3 bases, J lost 5 bases, and 8 bases lay in between. Germline V lookup: CDR1 KGHSH, CDR2 LQKENI. CDR3 size: 13 residues. The CDR3 nucleotides read TGTGCCAGCTCACCCAACCAGGATCAGCCCCAGCATTTT. Translating gives CASSPNQDQPQHF.